This TCR beta chain comes out of a study of T cell responses to AZD1222 COVID-19 vaccine. Germline V lookup: CDR1 MNHEY, CDR2 SVGEGT. Trimming cost V 3 bases and J 7 bases; bases outside gene matches: 7. This CDR3 is built from 14 residues. Repertoires were generated with immunoSEQ multiplex PCR, while TCRdb's copy carries only in-frame clones and drops some. The sample records more than 85,000 clones, about nine tenths being singletons. The genes are TRBV6-2 or TRBV6-3 and TRBJ2-7, with 9 bases identical to TRBD1. This clonotype was obtained from an adult in good health. The starting material was peripheral blood, obtained on day 0 of AZD1222 vaccination. The CDR3 loop is CASSYGGQGFEQYF. CDR3 bases: TGTGCCAGCAGTTATGGGGGACAGGGATTTGAGCAGTACTTC.